One sample yielded the 4 T cell receptor beta chains listed below, sequenced in a study of PD-1 blockade in classical Hodgkin lymphoma. Specified time point: cycle 4 day 1 (C4D1), after less than 7 weeks of nivolumab. Relapse after autologous stem cell transplantation occurred in every patient, and brentuximab vedotin exposure varied. Magnetic negative selection was used to purify CD4+ T cells from PBMCs that had been thawed. Generated by immunoSEQ multiplex PCR, the TCRdb table keeps only in-frame clones and is missing some. The repertoire holds about 22,000 clones, with about 70% as singletons. The sample was CD4+ T cells from blood, taken before the fourth cycle of nivolumab. These receptors were obtained from a human donor with classical Hodgkin lymphoma.

This chain links TRBV5-5 with TRBJ2-7; D not resolved. Trimming left V 2 bases short and J 0 bases short, with 18 bases between. The CDR3 loop spans 17 amino acids. From germline, CDR1 is SGHKS and CDR2 YYEKEE (reference sequence). This chain's CDR3 is CASSFDWVSAGSYEQYF. CDR3 nucleotides: TGTGCCAGCAGCTTCGACTGGGTGTCCGCCGGCTCCTACGAGCAGTACTTC. The variable domain in full, with the rest retrieved from reference TRBV5-5 and TRBJ2-7, is DAGVTQSPTHLIKTRGQQVTLRCSPISGHKSVSWYQQVLGQGPQFIFQYYEKEERGRGNFPDRFSARQFPNYSSELNVNALLLGDSALYLCASSFDWVSAGSYEQYFGPGTRLTVT.

The V and J genes are TRBV9 and TRBJ2-3; 9 bases map to TRBD2. Trimming removed 4 bases from V and 4 bases from J; junction bases left unmatched: 13. This CDR3 region has 17 residues. In germline, CDR1 is SGDLS, CDR2 YYNGEE. CDR3 DNA sequence: TGTGCCAGCAGCCCAAGATCGGATGCGGGGGGGGCAGATACGCAGTATTTT. Translating gives CASSPRSDAGGADTQYF.

This rearrangement joins TRBV7-9 to TRBJ1-6; 10 nucleotides line up with TRBD1. This CDR3 contains 17 residues. The V segment lost 4 bases and the J segment 5 bases; nucleotides outside the gene matches: 8. Germline-derived CDR1 and CDR2 are SEHNR and FQNEAQ (reference sequence). CDR3 DNA: TGTGCCAGCAGCTCATACCGGGACAGGGGTAATAATTCACCCCTCCACTTT. Protein: CASSSYRDRGNNSPLHF.

This rearrangement joins TRBV2 to TRBJ2-1; the match to TRBD2 covers 11 bases. The CDR3 consists of 14 residues. Germline assignment: CDR1 SNHLY and CDR2 FYNNEI. V trimming: 8 bases; J trimming: 4 bases; junction bases outside the gene matches: 4. The DNA of the CDR3 is TGTGCCAGCTTAGGACTAGCGGGTTACAATGAGCAGTTCTTC. This translates into CASLGLAGYNEQFF.